These 22 T cell receptor beta chains came from one sample sequenced in a study of T cell responses to AZD1222 COVID-19 vaccine. The data were produced by immunoSEQ multiplex PCR, yet TCRdb's version contains in-frame clones alone and is incomplete. The table includes some 88,000 clones, approximately 90% detected once. The sequenced sample was peripheral blood, obtained 28 days after the second AZD1222 dose. All receptors derive from an adult who received the AZD1222 COVID-19 vaccine.

The J gene is TRBJ1-1, the V gene TRBV7-2; the D is unclear. The CDR3 length is 14 residues. The germline V and J ends were trimmed by 1 base and 1 base, with 7 bases remaining between them. Germline-derived CDR1 and CDR2 are SGHTA and FQGNSA. CDR3 amino acids: CASSLVGRNTEAFF. The CDR3 region has the DNA TGTGCCAGCAGCTTAGTTGGCAGGAACACTGAAGCTTTCTTT.

The CDR3, as DNA: TGTGCCAGCAGCTTAGTTGCCTCCTCTGGGGCCAACGTCCTGACTTTC. Amino acids: CASSLVASSGANVLTF. The chain is built from TRBV7-6 and TRBJ2-6; D is uncertain. CDR3 length: 16 amino acids. Germline V gene data show CDR1 as SGHVS and CDR2 as FNYEAQ. Trimming removed 1 base at V and 0 bases at J, with 7 bases between.

The chain carries TRBV28 and TRBJ2-5, with no clear D. V lost 5 bases to trimming and J lost 7 bases, with 8 bases between them. Germline V gives CDR1 MDHEN, CDR2 SYDVKM. The CDR3 covers 11 residues. The CDR3 reads CASSNPGTQYF. CDR3 coding DNA: TGTGCCAGCAGTAATCCGGGGACCCAGTACTTC.

Written as DNA, the CDR3 is TGTGCCAGCAGTTCACCGGCTCTCAATCAGCCCCAGCATTTT. Its protein product is CASSSPALNQPQHF. V gene TRBV28 combines with J gene TRBJ1-5, with D hard to call. Germline loops: CDR1 MDHEN, CDR2 SYDVKM. The CDR3 totals 14 residues. V dropped 4 bases and J dropped 3 bases, with 10 bases sitting between them.

In this sample, this clone turned up once. The chain is built from TRBV25-1 and TRBJ1-2, with D unclear. Trimming cost V 6 bases and J 5 bases, with 10 bases left between them. Germline V gene data show CDR1 as MGHDK and CDR2 as SYGVNS. There are 12 residues in the CDR3. In DNA form, the CDR3 reads TGTGCCAGCAGAGGGAACGGGTATGGCTACACCTTC. Translated, it gives CASRGNGYGYTF.

To note about this clone: Other DNA sequences from this sample encode an identical CDR3 as well. CDR3 residues: CATSRDSQGSYGYTF. The CDR3 nucleotides are TGTGCCACCAGCAGAGATTCCCAGGGGTCCTACGGCTACACCTTC. The genes are TRBV15 and TRBJ1-2, with a tentative D call TRBD1 (6 bases). The CDR3 sequence is 15 residues long. Looked up from germline, CDR1 is LNHNV and CDR2 is YYDKDF (reference sequence). The V and J ends lost 0 bases and 8 bases respectively, with 16 bases between them.

The V and J genes are TRBV29-1 and TRBJ1-2, with a tentative D call TRBD1 (6 bases). The CDR3 consists of 13 residues. The V and J ends lost 6 bases and 2 bases respectively, with 13 bases between them. CDR1 SQVTM and CDR2 ANQGSEA come from the germline V gene. The CDR3 bases are TGCAGCGTGAAGACAGGCGGCAACTATGGCTACACCTTC. Translating gives CSVKTGGNYGYTF.

V gene TRBV6-1 combines with J gene TRBJ1-2; possibly TRBD1 for D (5 bases). The CDR3 contains 14 residues. Trimming took 2 bases from V and 5 from J, leaving 12 bases between them. Germline V gene sequence: CDR1 MNHNS, CDR2 SASEGT. The CDR3 DNA sequence: TGTGCCAGCAGTGAATGGTCCAGGGTTTATGGCTACACCTTC. Residues: CASSEWSRVYGYTF.

The chain has TRBV6-5 and TRBJ1-1; D not resolved. The CDR3 totals 13 residues. The germline V and J ends were trimmed by 7 bases and 1 base, with 10 bases remaining between them. The germline V gene has CDR1 MNHEY and CDR2 SVGAGI. CDR3 sequence (DNA): TGTGCCAGCACCCGAGACCCGAACACTGAAGCTTTCTTT. Protein: CASTRDPNTEAFF.

This rearrangement joins TRBV27 to TRBJ1-5; no reliable D call. The CDR3 runs to 13 residues. Looked up from germline, CDR1 is MNHEY and CDR2 is SMNVEV (reference sequence). The V and J ends lost 5 bases and 9 bases respectively, with 14 bases between them. CDR3 nucleotide sequence: TGTGCCAGCAGTCCCATAATCGCCTGGCCCCAGCATTTT. Its translation is CASSPIIAWPQHF.

Written as DNA, the CDR3 is TGTGCCAGCAGTTTAAATCCGACGAGCTCCTATAATTCACCCCTCCACTTT. Protein sequence: CASSLNPTSSYNSPLHF. J is TRBJ1-6 and V is TRBV27; D gene uncertain. Germline values: CDR1 MNHEY, CDR2 SMNVEV (reference sequence). V was shortened by 2 bases and J by 0 bases, with 11 bases between the two germline ends. The CDR3 totals 17 residues.

This chain links TRBV5-1 with TRBJ2-3, with D hard to call. CDR3 length: 14 residues. Germline-derived CDR1 and CDR2 are SGHRS and YFSETQ. With 3 bases removed from V and 3 bases from J, the gap between germline ends came to 11 bases. This CDR3 reads CASSSGYGTDTQYF. CDR3 coding DNA: TGCGCCAGCAGCTCTGGATATGGGACAGATACGCAGTATTTT.

The chain is built from TRBV15 and TRBJ2-1; the D is unclear. CDR3 size: 16 residues. Germline values: CDR1 LNHNV, CDR2 YYDKDF (reference sequence). Trimming cost V 3 bases and J 4 bases, with 16 bases left between them. The CDR3 is CATSSKLSGIYNEQFF. The CDR3 coding sequence is TGTGCCACCAGCAGCAAGTTAAGTGGGATTTACAATGAGCAGTTCTTC.

In nucleotides, the CDR3 is TGTGCCAGCAGCGCACAGGGAGCACCTAACTATGGCTACACCTTC. It codes for CASSAQGAPNYGYTF. The chain uses TRBV5-5 and TRBJ1-2, with D maybe TRBD1 (6 bases). The germline V and J ends were trimmed by 4 bases and 0 bases, with 13 bases remaining between them. Per germline, CDR1 SGHKS and CDR2 YYEKEE (reference sequence). This CDR3 has 15 residues.

The chain has TRBV28 and TRBJ1-4; D is possibly TRBD1 (6 bases). Between the trimmed V and J ends, which lost 8 bases and 5 bases, there was a span of 18 bases. Germline V gene data show CDR1 as MDHEN and CDR2 as SYDVKM. The CDR3 totals 15 residues. The CDR3: CASGLGGGRNEKLFF. CDR3 nucleotide sequence: TGTGCCAGCGGATTAGGGGGAGGGCGCAATGAAAAACTGTTTTTT.

CDR3 region: CASSLGSGDGTEAFF. Here the CDR3 DNA reads TGTGCCAGCAGCTTAGGTTCAGGGGATGGCACTGAAGCTTTCTTT. The chain has TRBV7-3 and TRBJ1-1, with D perhaps TRBD1 (6 bases). Germline lookup yields CDR1 SGHTA and CDR2 FQGTGA. This CDR3 spans 15 amino acids. V was shortened by 2 bases and J by 4 bases, with 14 bases between the two germline ends.

This chain connects TRBV2 to TRBJ2-2; 7 nucleotides align to TRBD1. The germline gives CDR1 SNHLY, CDR2 FYNNEI. With V trimmed by 8 bases and J by 4 bases, 10 bases remained unmatched. CDR3 length equals 15 residues. CDR3 loop: CASLPDQGVTGELFF. CDR3 bases: TGTGCCAGCCTCCCGGACCAGGGGGTCACCGGGGAGCTGTTTTTT.

This clone has just one count. The J gene is TRBJ1-2, the V gene TRBV28; TRBD1 is a possible D gene (6 bases). CDR1 and CDR2 from the germline V gene are MDHEN and SYDVKM. This CDR3 is 11 amino acids long. The V end lost 5 bases, the J end lost 13 bases, and 14 bases lay between the germline ends. CDR3 bases: TGTGCCAGCAGTCAGGGGCCGATAGGCACCTTC. Its protein is CASSQGPIGTF.

This rearrangement joins TRBV5-1 to TRBJ2-3; D could derive from TRBD1 or TRBD2 (6 bases each). The CDR3 extends over 13 amino acids. V dropped 6 bases and J dropped 2 bases, with 10 bases sitting between them. Germline V CDR1 and CDR2: SGHRS, YFSETQ. The CDR3 spells CASTGAHTDTQYF. CDR3 sequence (DNA): TGCGCCAGCACGGGGGCACACACAGATACGCAGTATTTT. Filled out from reference TRBV5-1 and TRBJ2-3, the complete variable domain reads KAGVTQTPRYLIKTRGQQVTLSCSPISGHRSVSWYQQTPGQGLQFLFEYFSETQRNKGNFPGRFSGRQFSNSRSEMNVSTLELGDSALYLCASTGAHTDTQYFGPGTRLTVL.

The V call is TRBV18, the J call TRBJ1-2; the D gene is possibly TRBD1 (5 bases). The CDR3 spans 14 residues. Germline lookup yields CDR1 KGHSH and CDR2 LQKENI. V was clipped by 6 bases and J by 6 bases, with 17 bases between them. The CDR3 DNA follows: TGTGCCAGCTCCCCTTACCCTCAGGGTGATGGCTACACCTTC. Protein product: CASSPYPQGDGYTF.

This clone was picked up one time. V gene TRBV28 combines with J gene TRBJ1-1, with a tentative D call TRBD1 (6 bases). Germline loops: CDR1 MDHEN, CDR2 SYDVKM. The CDR3 totals 16 residues. Trimming pared 4 bases from V and 5 bases from J, leaving 20 bases between. The CDR3 region is CASSYPGQIRRTEAFF. The DNA for the CDR3 is TGTGCCAGCAGTTACCCCGGACAGATTAGACGGACTGAAGCTTTCTTT.

The gene calls are TRBV6-6 and TRBJ1-1; 8 bases fit TRBD1. Germline CDR1 reads MNHNY; CDR2 reads SVGAGI (reference sequence). The V segment lost 4 bases and the J segment 4 bases; nucleotides outside the gene matches: 5. This CDR3 has 14 amino acids. The CDR3 coding sequence is TGTGCCAGCAGTTTCACACAGGGGGGCACTGAAGCTTTCTTT. It yields the protein CASSFTQGGTEAFF.